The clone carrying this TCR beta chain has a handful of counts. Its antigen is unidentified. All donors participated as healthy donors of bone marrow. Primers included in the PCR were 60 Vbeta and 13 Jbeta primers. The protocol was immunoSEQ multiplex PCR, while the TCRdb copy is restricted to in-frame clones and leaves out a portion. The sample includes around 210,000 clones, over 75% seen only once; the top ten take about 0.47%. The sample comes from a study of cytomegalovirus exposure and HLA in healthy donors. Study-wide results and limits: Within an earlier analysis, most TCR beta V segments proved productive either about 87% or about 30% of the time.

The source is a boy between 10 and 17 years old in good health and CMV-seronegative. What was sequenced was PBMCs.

CDR3 sequence (DNA): TGTGCCAGTAGTATCAGGTCCAGGGCTCAGCCCCAGCATTTT. Translating it yields CASSIRSRAQPQHF. The V call is TRBV19, the J call TRBJ1-5; the D gene is possibly TRBD1 (5 bases). CDR3 size: 14 residues. The V gene lost 3 bases and the J gene lost 6 bases, with 12 bases spanning the gap. Germline V gene data show CDR1 as LNHDA and CDR2 as SQIVND (reference sequence). The full variable domain, with the rest looked up from reference TRBV19 and TRBJ1-5, is DGGITQSPKYLFRKEGQNVTLSCEQNLNHDAMYWYRQDPGQGLRLIYYSQIVNDFQKGDIAEGYSVSREKKESFPLTVTSAQKNPTAFYLCASSIRSRAQPQHFGDGTRLSIL.